This TCR beta chain was captured by sequencing in a study of response to subunit inactivated influenza vaccine. The germline V gene encodes CDR1 SQVTM and CDR2 ANQGSEA. CDR3 length equals 12 residues. V lost 7 bases and J lost 6; bases outside the gene matches: 8. This clonotype has a handful of counts. TCRdb recomputed calls from the RT-PCR reads with MiXCR, one row per CDR3 protein. The sample contains more than 500,000 distinct CDR3 sequences, approximately 10% of which appear only once. These records were also assigned to another study, of T cells expressing NK-cell markers. As that report states: Making the TCR beta cDNA relied on 5'RACE template switching with UMIs.

The receptor comes from a man aged 50 to 59 who received an inactivated influenza vaccine. Material: PBMCs from blood, obtained on the day of vaccination. The chain links TRBV29-1 to TRBJ1-1; 7 nucleotides align to TRBD1. This CDR3 reads CSAKQGRSEAFF. In DNA form, the CDR3 reads TGCAGCGCCAAACAGGGGCGATCTGAAGCTTTCTTT.